This T cell receptor beta chain was captured in a study of blood T cells in healthy people across ages. Primers used in a second PCR of roughly 6 to 12 cycles were a sample-barcoded 5' primer and a J-beta primer mix. One entry per CDR3 protein results from TCRdb running MiXCR on the 5' RACE reads. The table lists 1,300,000 or so distinct CDR3 sequences, roughly 64% of them singletons. Germline V CDR1 and CDR2: SGHNT, YYREEE (reference sequence). V was cut by 6 bases and J by 11 bases, with 23 bases left in between. This CDR3 spans 14 amino acids. The clonotype was recovered from a man aged 18 to 29 in good health. The chain combines TRBV5-4 with TRBJ1-1, with a weak D call TRBD1 (5 bases). The sequencing sample was made of blood. The CDR3 DNA reads as TGTGCCAGCATTGACGGGGCTAATGGGTGGCGGGCTTTCTTT. This gives the protein CASIDGANGWRAFF.